These 10 T cell receptor beta chains were sequenced from one sample in a study of response to subunit inactivated influenza vaccine. TCRdb independently ran MiXCR on the RT-PCR reads; one entry per CDR3 protein. The table includes 530,000 or so distinct CDR3 sequences, about 11% detected once. The sequencing here drew on PBMCs from blood, taken on the day of vaccination. Every receptor here comes from a man aged 45-60 years who received an inactivated influenza vaccine.

The chain is built from TRBV12-3 or TRBV12-4 and TRBJ1-4; D not resolved. V lost 5 bases, J lost 8 bases, and 15 bases lay in between. CDR3 length: 14 amino acids. CDR3 DNA sequence: TGTGCCAGCAGTGGGGAGACAATCCGGGAAAAACTGTTTTTT. Amino acid sequence: CASSGETIREKLFF.

This clonotype was counted many times. The rearrangement joins TRBV6-1 to TRBJ2-1; D is perhaps TRBD2 (6 bases). Germline CDR1 MNHNS, CDR2 SASEGT. The CDR3 runs to 15 residues. Trimming shortened V by 1 base and J by 2 bases, and 9 bases separated the two germline ends. Here the CDR3 DNA reads TGTGCCAGCAGTGAAGTGGAGGGACCCTACAATGAGCAGTTCTTC. Its translation is CASSEVEGPYNEQFF.

The V call is TRBV20-1, the J call TRBJ2-7; perhaps TRBD1 as D (7 bases). The CDR3 loop spans 15 amino acids. Germline assignment: CDR1 DFQATT and CDR2 SNEGSKA (reference sequence). Trimming removed 5 bases at V and 0 bases at J, with 17 bases between. CDR3 in DNA: TGCAGTGCTGGGGACCCCAGGGGGGACTCCTACGAGCAGTACTTC. It is translated as CSAGDPRGDSYEQYF.

This clonotype was observed a few times. The chain couples TRBV29-1 to TRBJ2-1; 8 nucleotides line up with TRBD1. The CDR3 has 13 residues. Germline V lookup: CDR1 SQVTM, CDR2 ANQGSEA. Trimming at V came to 8 bases and at J to 1 base, leaving 4 bases not matched to a gene. CDR3 in DNA: TGCAGCATTAGGACAGGGTCCTACAATGAGCAGTTCTTC. As protein: CSIRTGSYNEQFF.

This clonotype turned up a few times. The V gene is TRBV5-6, the J gene TRBJ2-6; 11 positions agree with TRBD2. CDR1 is SGHDT, CDR2 YYEEEE, per germline. V gave up 4 bases and J gave up 0 bases; unmatched junction bases: 6. The CDR3 runs 18 residues. The chain's CDR3 is CASSVGLADSSGANVLTF. CDR3 in DNA: TGTGCCAGCAGCGTGGGACTAGCGGATTCCTCTGGGGCCAACGTCCTGACTTTC.

The V and J genes are TRBV7-2 and TRBJ1-4; D is unclear. V was pared by 4 bases and J by 4 bases, with 7 bases between. The CDR3 totals 13 residues. Germline V CDR1 and CDR2: SGHTA, FQGNSA. In DNA form, the CDR3 reads TGTGCCAGCAGCTCATTCCGTAATGAAAAACTGTTTTTT. Residues: CASSSFRNEKLFF. The full variable domain, with the rest looked up from reference TRBV7-2 and TRBJ1-4, is GAGVSQSPSNKVTEKGKDVELRCDPISGHTALYWYRQSLGQGLEFLIYFQGNSAPDKSGLPSDRFSAERTGGSVSTLTIQRTQQEDSAVYLCASSSFRNEKLFFGSGTQLSVL.

This clonotype was seen many times. The germline gene is not matched at one end of the junction; a read error may be the cause. The V and J genes are TRBV5-6 and TRBJ2-5; D possibly corresponds to TRBD2 (5 bases). The CDR3 length is 15 residues. Germline loops: CDR1 SGHDT, CDR2 YYEEEE. The CDR3 region is CASSLAGLAQETQYF. CDR3 in DNA: TGTGCCAGCAGTTTGGCCGGACTCGCTCAAGAGACCCAGTACTTC. The full variable domain, completed using reference TRBV5-6 and TRBJ2-5, is DAGVTQSPTHLIKTRGQQVTLRCSPKSGHDTVSWYQQALGQGPQFIFQYYEEEERQRGNFPDRFSGHQFPNYSSELNVNALLLGDSALYLCASSLAGLAQETQYFGPGTRLLVL.

The J gene is TRBJ2-4, the V gene TRBV12-3 or TRBV12-4; 9 bases agree with TRBD1. The CDR3 is 14 residues long. V was pared by 8 bases and J by 4 bases, with 6 bases of the junction left unmatched. The CDR3 spells CASGPGTGKNIQYF. The CDR3 DNA follows: TGTGCCAGCGGACCCGGGACAGGGAAAAACATTCAGTACTTC.

This clonotype was observed a few times. V and J are TRBV13 and TRBJ1-2, with a weak D call TRBD1 (6 bases). V was shortened by 2 bases and J by 4 bases, with 17 bases between the two germline ends. The CDR3 length is 16 residues. Germline values: CDR1 PRHDT, CDR2 FYEKMQ (reference sequence). The CDR3 sequence is CASSLSGARVFYGYTF. Written as DNA, the CDR3 is TGTGCCAGCAGCTTATCAGGGGCCAGGGTCTTCTATGGCTACACCTTC.

J is TRBJ1-2 and V is TRBV20-1; 9 nucleotides agree with TRBD1. Germline-derived CDR1 and CDR2 are DFQATT and SNEGSKA (reference sequence). J gave up 0 bases and V 0 bases, and 8 bases lay outside the gene matches. The CDR3 loop spans 17 amino acids. The CDR3 here is CSARDLDRGVSNYGYTF. The CDR3 bases are TGCAGTGCTAGAGATTTGGACAGGGGCGTCTCTAACTATGGCTACACCTTC.